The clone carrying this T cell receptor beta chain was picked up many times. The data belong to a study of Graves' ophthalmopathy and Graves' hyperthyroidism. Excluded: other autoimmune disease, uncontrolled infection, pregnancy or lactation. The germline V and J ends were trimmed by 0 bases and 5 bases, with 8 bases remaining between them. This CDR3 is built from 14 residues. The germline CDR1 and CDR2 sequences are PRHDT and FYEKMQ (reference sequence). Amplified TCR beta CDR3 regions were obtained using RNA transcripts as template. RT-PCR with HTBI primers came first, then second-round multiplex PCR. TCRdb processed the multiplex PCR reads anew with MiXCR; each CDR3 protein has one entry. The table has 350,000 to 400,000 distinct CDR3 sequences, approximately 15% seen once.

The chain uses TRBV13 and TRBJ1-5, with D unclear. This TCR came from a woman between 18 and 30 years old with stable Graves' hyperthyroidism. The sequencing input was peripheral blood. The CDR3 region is CASSLGGGYQPQHF. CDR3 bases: TGTGCCAGCAGCTTAGGGGGAGGTTATCAGCCCCAGCATTTT. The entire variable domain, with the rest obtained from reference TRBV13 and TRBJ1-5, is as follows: AAGVIQSPRHLIKEKRETATLKCYPIPRHDTVYWYQQGPGQDPQFLISFYEKMQSDKGSIPDRFSAQQFSDYHSELNMSSLELGDSALYFCASSLGGGYQPQHFGDGTRLSIL.